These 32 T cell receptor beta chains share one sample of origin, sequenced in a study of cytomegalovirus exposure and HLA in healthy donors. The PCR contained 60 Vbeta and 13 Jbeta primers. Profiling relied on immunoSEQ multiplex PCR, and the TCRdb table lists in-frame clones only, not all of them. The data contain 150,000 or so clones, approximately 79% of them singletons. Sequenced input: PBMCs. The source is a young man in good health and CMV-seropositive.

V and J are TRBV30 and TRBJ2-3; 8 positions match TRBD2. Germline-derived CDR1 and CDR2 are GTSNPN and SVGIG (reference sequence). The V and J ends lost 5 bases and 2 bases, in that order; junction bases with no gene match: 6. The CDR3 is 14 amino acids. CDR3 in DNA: TGTGCCTGGGCCAGAGCGGGAGACACAGATACGCAGTATTTT. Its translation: CAWARAGDTDTQYF.

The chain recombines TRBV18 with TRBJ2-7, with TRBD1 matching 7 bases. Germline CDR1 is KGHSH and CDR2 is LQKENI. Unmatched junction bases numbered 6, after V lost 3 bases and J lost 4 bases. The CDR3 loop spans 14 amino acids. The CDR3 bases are TGTGCCAGCTCACCGGGACAGCGGATTTACGAGCAGTACTTC. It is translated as CASSPGQRIYEQYF.

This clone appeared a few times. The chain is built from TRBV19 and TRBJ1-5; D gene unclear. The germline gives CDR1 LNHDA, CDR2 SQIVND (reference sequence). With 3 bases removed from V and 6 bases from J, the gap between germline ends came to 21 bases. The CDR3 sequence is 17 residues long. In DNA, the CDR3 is TGTGCCAGTAGTATCTTGGGAGGAGGGCATCTATCTCAGCCCCAGCATTTT. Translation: CASSILGGGHLSQPQHF.

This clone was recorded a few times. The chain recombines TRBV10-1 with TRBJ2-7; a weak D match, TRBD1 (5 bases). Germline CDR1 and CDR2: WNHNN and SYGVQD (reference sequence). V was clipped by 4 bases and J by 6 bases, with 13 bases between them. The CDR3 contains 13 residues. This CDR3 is CASSANQGGEQYF. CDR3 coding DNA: TGCGCCAGCAGTGCGAACCAGGGTGGCGAGCAGTACTTC.

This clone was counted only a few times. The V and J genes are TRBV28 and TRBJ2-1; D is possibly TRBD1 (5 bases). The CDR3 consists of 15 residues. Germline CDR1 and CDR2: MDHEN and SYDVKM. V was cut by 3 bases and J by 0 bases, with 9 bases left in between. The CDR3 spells CASSFGQSSYNEQFF. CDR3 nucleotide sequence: TGTGCCAGCAGTTTCGGACAAAGCTCCTACAATGAGCAGTTCTTC.

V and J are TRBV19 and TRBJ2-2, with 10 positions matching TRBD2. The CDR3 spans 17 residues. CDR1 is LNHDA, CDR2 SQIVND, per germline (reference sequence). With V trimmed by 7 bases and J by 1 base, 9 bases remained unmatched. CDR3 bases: TGTGCCAGTACCAGGGACCGACTAGCGGGGAACACCGGGGAGCTGTTTTTT. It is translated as CASTRDRLAGNTGELFF.

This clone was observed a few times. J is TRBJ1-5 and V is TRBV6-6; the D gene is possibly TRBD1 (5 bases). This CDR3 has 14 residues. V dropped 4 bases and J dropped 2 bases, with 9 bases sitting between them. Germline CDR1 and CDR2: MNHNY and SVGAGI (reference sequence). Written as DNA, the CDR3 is TGTGCCAGCAGTTTGGGGGGGGGCAATCAGCCCCAGCATTTT. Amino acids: CASSLGGGNQPQHF.

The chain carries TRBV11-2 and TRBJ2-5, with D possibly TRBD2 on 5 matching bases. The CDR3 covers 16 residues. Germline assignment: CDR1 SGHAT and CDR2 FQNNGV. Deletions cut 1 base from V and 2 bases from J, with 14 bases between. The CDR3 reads CASSLAALGGQETQYF. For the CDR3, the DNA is TGTGCCAGCAGCTTAGCGGCCCTAGGCGGGCAAGAGACCCAGTACTTC.

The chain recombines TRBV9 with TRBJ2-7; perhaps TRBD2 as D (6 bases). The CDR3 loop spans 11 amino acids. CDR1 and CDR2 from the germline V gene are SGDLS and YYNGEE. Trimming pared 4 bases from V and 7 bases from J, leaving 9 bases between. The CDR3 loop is CASSIGGEQYF. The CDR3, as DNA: TGTGCCAGCAGCATCGGGGGAGAGCAGTACTTC. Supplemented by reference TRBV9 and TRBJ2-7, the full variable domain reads DSGVTQTPKHLITATGQRVTLRCSPRSGDLSVYWYQQSLDQGLQFLIQYYNGEERAKGNILERFSAQQFPDLHSELNLSSLELGDSALYFCASSIGGEQYFGPGTRLTVT.

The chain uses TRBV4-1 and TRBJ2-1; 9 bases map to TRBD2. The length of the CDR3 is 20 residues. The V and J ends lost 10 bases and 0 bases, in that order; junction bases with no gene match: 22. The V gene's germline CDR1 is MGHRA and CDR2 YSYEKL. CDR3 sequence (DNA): TGCGCCACCCAGAATCTTGGTAGCGGGGGCCCGCGTAGCTCCTACAATGAGCAGTTCTTC. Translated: CATQNLGSGGPRSSYNEQFF.

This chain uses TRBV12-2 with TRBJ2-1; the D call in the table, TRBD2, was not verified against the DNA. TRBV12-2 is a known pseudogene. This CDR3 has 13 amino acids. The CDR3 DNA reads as TGTGCAAGTCTCGCCCGGGAGGCCCATGAGCAGTTCTTC. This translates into CASLAREAHEQFF.

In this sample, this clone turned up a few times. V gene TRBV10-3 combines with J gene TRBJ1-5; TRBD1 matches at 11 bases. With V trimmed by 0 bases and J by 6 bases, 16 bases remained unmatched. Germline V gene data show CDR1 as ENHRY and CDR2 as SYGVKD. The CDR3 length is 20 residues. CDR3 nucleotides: TGTGCCATCAGTGAGTCGATCCTCCCGACGGGACAGGGGGTTTTTCAGCCCCAGCATTTT. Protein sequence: CAISESILPTGQGVFQPQHF.

The CDR3 reads CASSLNFGLNTEAFF. CDR3 nucleotides: TGTGCCAGCAGCTTAAACTTTGGTTTGAACACTGAAGCTTTCTTT. The chain combines TRBV7-9 with TRBJ1-1; D is uncertain. In germline, CDR1 is SEHNR, CDR2 FQNEAQ (reference sequence). The CDR3 has 15 amino acids. Trimming took 2 bases from V and 0 from J, leaving 10 bases between them.

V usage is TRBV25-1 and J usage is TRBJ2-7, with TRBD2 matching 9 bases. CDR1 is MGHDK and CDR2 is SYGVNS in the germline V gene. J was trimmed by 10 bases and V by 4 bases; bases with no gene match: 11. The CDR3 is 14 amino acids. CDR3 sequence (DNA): TGTGCCAGCAGTGCGGGGCGGGAGGGCCGGGAACAGTACTTC. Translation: CASSAGREGREQYF.

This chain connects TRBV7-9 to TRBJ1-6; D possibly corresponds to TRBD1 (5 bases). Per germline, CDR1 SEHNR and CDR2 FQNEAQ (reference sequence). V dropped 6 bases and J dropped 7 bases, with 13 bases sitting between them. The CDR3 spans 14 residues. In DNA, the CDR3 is TGTGCCAGCAGGATGGACATGGGCAATTCACCCCTCCACTTT. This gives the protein CASRMDMGNSPLHF.

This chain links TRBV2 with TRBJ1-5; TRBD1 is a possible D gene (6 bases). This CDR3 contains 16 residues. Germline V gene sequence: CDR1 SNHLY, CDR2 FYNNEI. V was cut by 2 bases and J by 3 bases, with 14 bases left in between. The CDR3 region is CASSELRGDNNQPQHF. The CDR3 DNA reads TGTGCCAGCAGTGAACTCAGGGGCGATAACAATCAGCCCCAGCATTTT. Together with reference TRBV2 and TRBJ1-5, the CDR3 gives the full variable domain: EPEVTQTPSHQVTQMGQEVILRCVPISNHLYFYWYRQILGQKVEFLVSFYNNEISEKSEIFDDQFSVERPDGSNFTLKIRSTKLEDSAMYFCASSELRGDNNQPQHFGDGTRLSIL.

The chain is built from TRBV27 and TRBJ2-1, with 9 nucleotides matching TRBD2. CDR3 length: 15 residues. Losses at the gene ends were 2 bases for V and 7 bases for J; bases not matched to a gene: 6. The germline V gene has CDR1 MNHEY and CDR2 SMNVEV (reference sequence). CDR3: CASSLSAGGRNEQFF. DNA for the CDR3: TGTGCCAGCAGTTTAAGCGCGGGGGGGCGAAATGAGCAGTTCTTC.

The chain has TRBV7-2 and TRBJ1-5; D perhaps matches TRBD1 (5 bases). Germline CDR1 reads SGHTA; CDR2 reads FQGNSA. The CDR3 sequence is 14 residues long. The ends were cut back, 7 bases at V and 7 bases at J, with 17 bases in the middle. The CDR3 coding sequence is TGTGCCAGCAACTCCGACGGGTGGGGCCAGCCCCAGCATTTT. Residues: CASNSDGWGQPQHF.

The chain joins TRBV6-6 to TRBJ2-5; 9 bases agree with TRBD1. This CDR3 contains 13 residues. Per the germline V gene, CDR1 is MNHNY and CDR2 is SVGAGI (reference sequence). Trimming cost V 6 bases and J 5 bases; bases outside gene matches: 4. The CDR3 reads CASRQGAGETQYF. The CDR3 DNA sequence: TGTGCCAGCAGACAGGGGGCCGGGGAGACCCAGTACTTC.

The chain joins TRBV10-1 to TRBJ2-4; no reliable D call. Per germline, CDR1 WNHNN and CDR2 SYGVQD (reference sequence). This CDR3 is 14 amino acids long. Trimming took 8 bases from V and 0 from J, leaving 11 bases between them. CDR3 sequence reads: CASVSRLAKNIQYF. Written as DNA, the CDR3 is TGCGCCAGCGTCAGCAGGCTAGCCAAAAACATTCAGTACTTC.

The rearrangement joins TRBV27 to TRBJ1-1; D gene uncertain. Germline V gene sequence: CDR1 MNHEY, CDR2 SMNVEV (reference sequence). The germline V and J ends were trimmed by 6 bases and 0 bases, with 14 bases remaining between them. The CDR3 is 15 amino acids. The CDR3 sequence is CASRRTAGVNTEAFF. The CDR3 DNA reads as TGTGCCAGCAGAAGGACGGCGGGAGTGAACACTGAAGCTTTCTTT.

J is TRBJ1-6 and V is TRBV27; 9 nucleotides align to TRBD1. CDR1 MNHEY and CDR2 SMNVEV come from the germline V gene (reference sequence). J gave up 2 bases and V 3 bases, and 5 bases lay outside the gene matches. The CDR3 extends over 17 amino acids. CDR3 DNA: TGTGCCAGCAGTTTCTTGACAGGGGGAGCCTATAATTCACCCCTCCACTTT. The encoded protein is CASSFLTGGAYNSPLHF.

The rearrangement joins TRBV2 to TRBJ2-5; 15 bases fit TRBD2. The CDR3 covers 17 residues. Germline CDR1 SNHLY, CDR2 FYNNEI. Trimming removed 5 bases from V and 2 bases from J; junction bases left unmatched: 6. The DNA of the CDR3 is TGTGCCAGCAGTATCGGGACTAGCGGGGGGAGGCAAGAGACCCAGTACTTC. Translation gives CASSIGTSGGRQETQYF.

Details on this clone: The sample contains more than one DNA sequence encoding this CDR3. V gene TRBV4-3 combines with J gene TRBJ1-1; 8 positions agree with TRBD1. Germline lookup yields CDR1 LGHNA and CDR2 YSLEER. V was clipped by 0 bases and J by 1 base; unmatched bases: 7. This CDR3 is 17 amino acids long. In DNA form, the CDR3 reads TGCGCCAGCAGCCAAGATCCAGGGGGCATGGGGAACACTGAAGCTTTCTTT. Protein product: CASSQDPGGMGNTEAFF.

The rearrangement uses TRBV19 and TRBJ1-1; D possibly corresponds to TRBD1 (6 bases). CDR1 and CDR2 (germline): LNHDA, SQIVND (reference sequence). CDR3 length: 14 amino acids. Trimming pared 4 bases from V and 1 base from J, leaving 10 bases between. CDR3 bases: TGTGCCAGTAGTAGTACAGGGAAGAACACTGAAGCTTTCTTT. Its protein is CASSSTGKNTEAFF.

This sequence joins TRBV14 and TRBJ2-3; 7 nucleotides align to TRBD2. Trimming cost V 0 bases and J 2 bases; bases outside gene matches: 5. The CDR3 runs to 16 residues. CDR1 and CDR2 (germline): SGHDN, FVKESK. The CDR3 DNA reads TGTGCCAGCAGCCAAGAGGGAGGGGCTTTCACAGATACGCAGTATTTT. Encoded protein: CASSQEGGAFTDTQYF.

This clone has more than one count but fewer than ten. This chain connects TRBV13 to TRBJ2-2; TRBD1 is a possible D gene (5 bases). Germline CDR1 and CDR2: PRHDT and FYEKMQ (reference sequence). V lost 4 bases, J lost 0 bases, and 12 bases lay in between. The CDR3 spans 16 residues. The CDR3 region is CASSSRGRTNTGELFF. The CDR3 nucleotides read TGTGCCAGCAGCTCTAGGGGCCGGACGAACACCGGGGAGCTGTTTTTT.

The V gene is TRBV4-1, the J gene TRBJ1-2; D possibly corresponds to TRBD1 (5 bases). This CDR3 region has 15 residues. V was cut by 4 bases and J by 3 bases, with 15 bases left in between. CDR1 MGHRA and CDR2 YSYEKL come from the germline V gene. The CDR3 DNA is TGCGCCAGCAGCCCATCCCCCCAGGGCGACTATGGCTACACCTTC. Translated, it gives CASSPSPQGDYGYTF.

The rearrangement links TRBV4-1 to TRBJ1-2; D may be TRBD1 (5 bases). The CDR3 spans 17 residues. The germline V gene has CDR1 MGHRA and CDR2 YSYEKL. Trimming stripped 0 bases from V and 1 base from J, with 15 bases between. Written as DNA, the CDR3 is TGCGCCAGCAGCCAAGATAACACGGGGGGAAGTAACTATGGCTACACCTTC. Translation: CASSQDNTGGSNYGYTF.

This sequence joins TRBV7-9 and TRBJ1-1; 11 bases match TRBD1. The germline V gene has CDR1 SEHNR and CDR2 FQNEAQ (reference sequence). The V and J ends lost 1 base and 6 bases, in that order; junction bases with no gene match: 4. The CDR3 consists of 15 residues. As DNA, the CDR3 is TGTGCCAGCAGCTTAGAAAGGACAGGGGGCCCTGAAGCTTTCTTT. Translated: CASSLERTGGPEAFF. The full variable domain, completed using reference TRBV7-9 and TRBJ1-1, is DTGVSQNPRHKITKRGQNVTFRCDPISEHNRLYWYRQTLGQGPEFLTYFQNEAQLEKSRLLSDRFSAERPKGSFSTLEIQRTEQGDSAMYLCASSLERTGGPEAFFGQGTRLTVV.

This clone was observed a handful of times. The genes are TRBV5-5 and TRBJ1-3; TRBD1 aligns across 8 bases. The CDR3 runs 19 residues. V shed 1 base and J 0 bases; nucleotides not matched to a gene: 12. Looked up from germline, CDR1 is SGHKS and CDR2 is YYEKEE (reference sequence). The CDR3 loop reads CASSLISVGTGNSGNTIYF. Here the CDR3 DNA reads TGTGCCAGCAGCTTGATTTCCGTTGGGACAGGCAACTCTGGAAACACCATATATTTT.

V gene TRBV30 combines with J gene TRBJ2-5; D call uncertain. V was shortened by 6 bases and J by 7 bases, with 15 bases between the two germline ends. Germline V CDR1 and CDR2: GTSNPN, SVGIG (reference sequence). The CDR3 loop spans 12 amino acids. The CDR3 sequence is CACFDIMGTQYF. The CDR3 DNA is TGTGCCTGTTTTGACATAATGGGGACCCAGTACTTC. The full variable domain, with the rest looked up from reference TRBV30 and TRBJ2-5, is SQTIHQWPATLVQPVGSPLSLECTVEGTSNPNLYWYRQAAGRGLQLLFYSVGIGQISSEVPQNLSASRPQDRQFILSSKKLLLSDSGFYLCACFDIMGTQYFGPGTRLLVL.